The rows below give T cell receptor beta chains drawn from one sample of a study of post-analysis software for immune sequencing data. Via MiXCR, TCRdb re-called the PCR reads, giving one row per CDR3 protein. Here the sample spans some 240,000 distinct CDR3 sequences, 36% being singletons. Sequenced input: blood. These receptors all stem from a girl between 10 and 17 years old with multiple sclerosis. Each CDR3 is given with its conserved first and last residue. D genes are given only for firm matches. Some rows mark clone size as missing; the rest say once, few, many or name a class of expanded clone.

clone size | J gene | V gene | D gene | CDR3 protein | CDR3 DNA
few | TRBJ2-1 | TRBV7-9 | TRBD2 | CASSGVAGSNVYNEQFF | TGTGCCAGCAGCGGGGTAGCGGGAAGTAACGTCTACAATGAGCAGTTCTTC
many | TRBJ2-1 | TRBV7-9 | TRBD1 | CASSARTRDRGSVSYNEQFF | TGTGCCAGCAGCGCGCGAACCCGAGACAGGGGATCAGTGTCCTACAATGAGCAGTTCTTC
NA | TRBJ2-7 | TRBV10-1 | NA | CASRKRSDYEQYF | TGCGCCAGCAGGAAAAGGTCAGACTACGAGCAGTACTTC
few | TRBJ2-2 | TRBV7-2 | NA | CASSQGGNTGELFF | TGTGCCAGCAGCCAGGGAGGAAACACCGGGGAGCTGTTTTTT
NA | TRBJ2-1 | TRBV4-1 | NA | CASSQFQAGTCGEQFF | TGCGCCAGCAGCCAATTTCAGGCCGGAACGTGTGGTGAGCAGTTCTTC
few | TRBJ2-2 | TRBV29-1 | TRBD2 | CSGSTSGTKTGELFF | TGCAGCGGGAGTACTAGCGGGACTAAGACCGGGGAGCTGTTTTTT
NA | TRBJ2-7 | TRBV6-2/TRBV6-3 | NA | CASSLSTYEQYF | TGTGCCAGCAGTTTATCGACCTACGAGCAGTACTTC
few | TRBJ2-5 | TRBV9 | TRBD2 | CASSANGGALYF | TGTGCCAGCAGCGCAAACGGGGGGGCCCTGTACTTC
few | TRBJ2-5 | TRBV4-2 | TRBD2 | CASSQERGGQETQYF | TGTGCCAGCAGCCAAGAGCGGGGGGGCCAAGAGACCCAGTACTTC
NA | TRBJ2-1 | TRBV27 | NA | CASSLLGGAEQFF | TGTGCCAGCAGTTTACTTGGGGGAGCTGAGCAGTTCTTC
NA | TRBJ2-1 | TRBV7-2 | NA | CASSPIREQFF | TGTGCCAGCAGCCCTATAAGGGAGCAGTTCTTC
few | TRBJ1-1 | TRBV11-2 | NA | CASSPLTGTGEAFF | TGTGCCAGCAGCCCCCTTACAGGTACGGGTGAAGCTTTCTTT
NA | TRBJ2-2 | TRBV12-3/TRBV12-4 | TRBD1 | CARGTENTGELFF | TGTGCCAGAGGGACAGAAAACACCGGGGAGCTGTTTTTT
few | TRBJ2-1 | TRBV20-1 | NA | CSARSTLRSYNEQFF | TGCAGTGCTAGAAGTACACTTAGGTCCTACAATGAGCAGTTCTTC
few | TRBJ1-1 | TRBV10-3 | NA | CAIDETGTGTEAFF | TGTGCCATCGATGAAACAGGAACTGGCACTGAAGCTTTCTTT
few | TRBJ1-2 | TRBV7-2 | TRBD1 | CASSRRTGSGYTF | TGTGCCAGCAGCCGAAGGACAGGCAGCGGCTACACCTTC
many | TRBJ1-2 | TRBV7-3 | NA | CASSLTGAQPDGYTF | TGTGCCAGCAGCTTAACGGGGGCCCAGCCTGATGGCTACACCTTC
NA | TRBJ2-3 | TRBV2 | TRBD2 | CASSAGLAGFTDTQYF | TGTGCCAGCAGTGCAGGACTAGCGGGATTCACAGATACGCAGTATTTT
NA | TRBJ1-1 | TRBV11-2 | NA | CASAQGRRVDTEAFF | TGTGCCAGCGCTCAGGGACGCAGGGTGGACACTGAAGCTTTCTTT
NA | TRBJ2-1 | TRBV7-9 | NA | CASSSRQDREQFF | TGTGCCAGCAGCTCTCGTCAGGACAGAGAGCAGTTCTTC
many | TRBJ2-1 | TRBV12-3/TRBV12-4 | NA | CASSFLGEQFF | TGTGCCAGCAGTTTTCTGGGAGAGCAGTTCTTC
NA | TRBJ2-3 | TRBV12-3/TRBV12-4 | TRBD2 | CASSLDRREWGTDTQYF | TGTGCCAGCAGTTTAGACCGGCGGGAGTGGGGCACAGATACGCAGTATTTT
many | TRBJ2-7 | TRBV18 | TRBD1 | CASSPGTGGEQYF | TGTGCCAGCTCACCAGGGACAGGGGGCGAGCAGTACTTC
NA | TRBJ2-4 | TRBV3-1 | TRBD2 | CASSQRGGATAKNIQYF | TGTGCCAGCAGCCAACGCGGGGGGGCCACGGCCAAAAACATTCAGTACTTC
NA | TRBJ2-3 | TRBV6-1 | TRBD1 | CASSVGQGFDTQYF | TGTGCCAGCAGTGTAGGACAGGGGTTTGATACGCAGTATTTT